This T cell receptor (beta chain) appears in the sequencing data of a study of shared clonotypes between healthy human individuals. As defined, naive CD8 cells were CD45RO-negative and positively selected for CCR7, with terminally differentiated effector memory CD45RA+ cells excluded. Sequenced by immunoSEQ multiplex PCR; TCRdb stores in-frame clones only, minus some. The sample carries just over 2,000,000 clones, about 95% recorded once. Germline V gives CDR1 SGHAT, CDR2 FQNNGV. The CDR3 sequence is 13 residues long. J lost 4 bases, V lost 5 bases, and 3 bases had no gene match. As to this clone: Other DNA sequences from this sample encode an identical CDR3 as well.

The J gene is TRBJ2-7, the V gene TRBV11-2, with 9 bases fitting TRBD1. This receptor was obtained from a man younger than 30 in good health. The sequencing input was naive CD8+ T cells sorted from blood. For the CDR3, the DNA is TGTGCCAGCAGCCCCGGGACAGGGTACGAGCAGTACTTC. Translating gives CASSPGTGYEQYF.